This passage covers 15 T cell receptor beta chains from one sample sequenced in a study of cytomegalovirus exposure and HLA in healthy donors. Vbeta (60) and Jbeta (13) primers were used in the PCR. Clones were sequenced by immunoSEQ multiplex PCR, and TCRdb holds only the in-frame ones, with some missing. The table has about 130,000 clones, about 78% seen once. The sample consisted of PBMCs. Source of these receptors: a female donor in good health and CMV-seronegative.

V is TRBV5-1 and J is TRBJ2-3; the D gene is possibly TRBD2 (5 bases). V lost 5 bases, J lost 6 bases, and 13 bases lay in between. CDR3 size: 13 residues. From germline, CDR1 is SGHRS and CDR2 YFSETQ. The chain's CDR3 is CASRLENPDTQYF. The CDR3 bases are TGCGCCAGCAGACTAGAAAACCCGGATACGCAGTATTTT.

J is TRBJ2-7 and V is TRBV6-5; no definite D call. Per the germline V gene, CDR1 is MNHEY and CDR2 is SVGAGI. The CDR3 length is 14 residues. Between the trimmed V and J ends, which lost 6 bases and 7 bases, there was a span of 19 bases. The CDR3 sequence is CASRGEERTWEQYF. CDR3 DNA sequence: TGTGCCAGCAGAGGAGAGGAGCGTACGTGGGAGCAGTACTTC.

The rearrangement uses TRBV19 and TRBJ2-3; 14 bases match TRBD2. CDR1 is LNHDA and CDR2 is SQIVND in the germline V gene (reference sequence). The CDR3 loop spans 16 amino acids. Unmatched junction bases numbered 10, after V lost 10 bases and J lost 4 bases. The CDR3 sequence: CATGGTSGRLSDTQYF. The CDR3 nucleotides read TGTGCCACCGGGGGGACTAGCGGGAGATTGTCAGATACGCAGTATTTT. Full variable domain (rest looked up from reference TRBV19 and TRBJ2-3): DGGITQSPKYLFRKEGQNVTLSCEQNLNHDAMYWYRQDPGQGLRLIYYSQIVNDFQKGDIAEGYSVSREKKESFPLTVTSAQKNPTAFYLCATGGTSGRLSDTQYFGPGTRLTVL.

This rearrangement joins TRBV30 to TRBJ2-2; 8 bases match TRBD2. Per germline, CDR1 GTSNPN and CDR2 SVGIG (reference sequence). This CDR3 contains 15 residues. J gave up 1 base and V 4 bases, and 5 bases lay outside the gene matches. CDR3 nucleotide sequence: TGTGCCTGGATAAGCGGGGGCTTGAACACCGGGGAGCTGTTTTTT. This gives the protein CAWISGGLNTGELFF.

This clone was observed once. This chain connects TRBV5-4 to TRBJ2-1, with 8 bases aligning to TRBD2. The CDR3 is 18 residues long. Germline V lookup: CDR1 SGHNT, CDR2 YYREEE (reference sequence). J gave up 0 bases and V 0 bases, and 8 bases lay outside the gene matches. CDR3 region: CASSLDAGGGSSYNEQFF. The CDR3 DNA reads TGTGCCAGCAGCTTGGATGCCGGCGGGGGGAGCTCCTACAATGAGCAGTTCTTC.

The rearrangement links TRBV13 to TRBJ1-4, with 11 bases identical to TRBD1. The trim removed 5 bases at V and 7 bases at J, leaving 3 bases unmatched. The CDR3 totals 14 residues. Germline V gene sequence: CDR1 PRHDT, CDR2 FYEKMQ (reference sequence). The CDR3 loop is CASSAGTGGEKLFF. The CDR3 DNA is TGTGCCAGCAGCGCCGGGACAGGGGGTGAAAAACTGTTTTTT.

The chain recombines TRBV6-5 with TRBJ2-5; TRBD2 matches 10 bases. The last part of the DNA fits TRBJ2-7 better; the J call may be wrong. Per germline, CDR1 MNHEY and CDR2 SVGAGI. This CDR3 is built from 16 residues. CDR3 coding DNA: TGTGCCAGCAGTTACTCCCCTAGCGGGAGTTTCTACGAGCAGTACTTC. This encodes CASSYSPSGSFYEQYF.

The rearrangement links TRBV6-5 to TRBJ1-3; TRBD1 aligns across 7 bases. Trimming at V came to 5 bases and at J to 0 bases, leaving 4 bases not matched to a gene. Germline CDR1 and CDR2: MNHEY and SVGAGI. The CDR3 has 15 residues. CDR3 sequence: CASSRQGFSGNTIYF. Written as DNA, the CDR3 is TGTGCCAGCAGTCGACAGGGATTCTCTGGAAACACCATATATTTT.

The V call is TRBV27, the J call TRBJ2-5; D remains unclear. The last part of the DNA fits TRBJ2-7 better; the J call may be wrong. The germline gives CDR1 MNHEY, CDR2 SMNVEV (reference sequence). The CDR3 totals 15 residues. The chain's CDR3 is CASSLSSSSTYEQYF. The CDR3 DNA follows: TGTGCCAGCAGTTTATCGTCCTCTTCTACCTACGAGCAGTACTTC.

This clone occurred a few times. The chain uses TRBV25-1 and TRBJ1-2; 9 nucleotides align to TRBD1. V gave up 6 bases and J gave up 6 bases; unmatched junction bases: 5. CDR1 and CDR2 (germline): MGHDK, SYGVNS. The CDR3 is made up of 13 amino acids. This chain's CDR3 is CASSRTGANGYTF. DNA of the CDR3: TGTGCCAGCAGCAGGACAGGGGCTAATGGCTACACCTTC.

The chain links TRBV5-1 to TRBJ2-3; TRBD1 is a possible D gene (7 bases). Germline assignment: CDR1 SGHRS and CDR2 YFSETQ. The V end was cut by 6 bases, the J end by 0 bases, with 11 bases between. The CDR3 totals 14 residues. In DNA, the CDR3 is TGCGCCAGCACGACAGGGACTAGCACAGATACGCAGTATTTT. This codes for CASTTGTSTDTQYF.

The J gene is TRBJ2-7, the V gene TRBV9; D may be TRBD1 (6 bases). Trimming shortened V by 3 bases and J by 3 bases, and 13 bases separated the two germline ends. Germline CDR1 is SGDLS and CDR2 is YYNGEE. The CDR3 has 14 amino acids. The CDR3 reads CASSATVQGYEQYF. In nucleotides, the CDR3 is TGTGCCAGCAGCGCCACCGTACAGGGCTACGAGCAGTACTTC. Full variable domain (outside the CDR3, taken from reference TRBV9 and TRBJ2-7): DSGVTQTPKHLITATGQRVTLRCSPRSGDLSVYWYQQSLDQGLQFLIQYYNGEERAKGNILERFSAQQFPDLHSELNLSSLELGDSALYFCASSATVQGYEQYFGPGTRLTVT.

The chain has TRBV5-1 and TRBJ2-5; 8 bases fit TRBD2. The CDR3 has 16 amino acids. Unmatched junction bases numbered 12, after V lost 7 bases and J lost 1 base. CDR1 and CDR2 (germline): SGHRS, YFSETQ. CDR3: CASLPGGGIIQETQYF. The CDR3 nucleotides read TGCGCCAGCCTTCCCGGGGGGGGGATCATCCAAGAGACCCAGTACTTC.

This clone came up a few times. This chain joins TRBV15 and TRBJ2-7, with D maybe TRBD2 (6 bases). CDR1 is LNHNV and CDR2 is YYDKDF in the germline V gene (reference sequence). V lost 7 bases, J lost 0 bases, and 25 bases lay in between. The CDR3 runs to 18 residues. The CDR3 loop is CATNSREPFLSSSYEQYF. In DNA form, the CDR3 reads TGTGCCACCAACTCTCGGGAGCCGTTCCTTTCGAGCTCCTACGAGCAGTACTTC.

CDR3 nucleotides: TGTGCCAGCAGCTTCGGGGGAAGCACAGATACGCAGTATTTT. Its protein product is CASSFGGSTDTQYF. This rearrangement joins TRBV13 to TRBJ2-3, with D perhaps TRBD2 (6 bases). The germline V gene has CDR1 PRHDT and CDR2 FYEKMQ (reference sequence). V was pared by 3 bases and J by 0 bases, with 7 bases between. The CDR3 totals 14 residues.